The present TCR beta chain was sequenced within a study of blood T cells in healthy people across ages. The table lists this clonotype with many counts. The CDR3 extends over 15 amino acids. CDR1 is MNHEY, CDR2 SVGEGT, per germline. Unmatched junction bases numbered 2, after V lost 2 bases and J lost 0 bases. For the second PCR, which ran for roughly 7 to 11 cycles, a sample-barcoded 5' primer and a J-beta primer mix were used. TCRdb re-derived calls from the 5' RACE reads in MiXCR, one entry per CDR3 protein. The sample includes roughly 1,500,000 distinct CDR3 sequences, roughly a third of them seen just once.

This sequence was found in a woman aged 25 to 45 in good health. The genes are TRBV6-2 or TRBV6-3 and TRBJ2-3; TRBD2 matches at 7 bases. Input material: blood. CDR3 coding DNA: TGTGCCAGCAGTTACGGGACTACAAGCACAGATACGCAGTATTTT. It is translated as CASSYGTTSTDTQYF.